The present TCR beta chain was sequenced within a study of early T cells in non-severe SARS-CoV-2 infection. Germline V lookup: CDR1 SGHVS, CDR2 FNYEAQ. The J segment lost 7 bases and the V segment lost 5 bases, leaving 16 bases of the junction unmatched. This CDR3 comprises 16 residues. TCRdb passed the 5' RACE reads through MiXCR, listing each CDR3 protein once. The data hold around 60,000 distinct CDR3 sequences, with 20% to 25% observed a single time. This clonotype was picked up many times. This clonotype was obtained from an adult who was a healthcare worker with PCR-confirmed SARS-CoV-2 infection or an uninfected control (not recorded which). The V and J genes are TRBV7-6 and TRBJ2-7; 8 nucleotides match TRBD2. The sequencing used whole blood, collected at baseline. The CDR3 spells CASSAYGGASKVEQYF. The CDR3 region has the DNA TGTGCCAGCAGCGCCTACGGGGGGGCGTCTAAGGTGGAGCAGTACTTC.